Shown below are 20 T cell receptor beta chains from a single sample sequenced in a study of T cell repertoires in cytomegalovirus infection. Their antigens are not known. TCRdb reprocessed the reads via MiXCR and lists one record per CDR3 protein. Of about half a million distinct CDR3 sequences listed, 33% are singletons. The input for sequencing was cultured PBMCs, taken from culture after CMV antigen stimulation. The receptors here all came from a human donor in good health (CMV status not recorded). Some clones in this sample may be carry-over from other donors' samples.

This sequence joins TRBV24-1 and TRBJ2-3; D unresolved. V was shortened by 4 bases and J by 4 bases, with 11 bases between the two germline ends. In germline, CDR1 is KGHDR, CDR2 SFDVKD. The CDR3 covers 14 residues. Here the CDR3 reads CATSEALSPDTQYF. The CDR3 bases are TGTGCCACCAGTGAGGCCCTTAGCCCAGATACGCAGTATTTT.

This rearrangement joins TRBV6-6 to TRBJ1-5; 10 positions agree with TRBD1. The CDR3 is made up of 21 amino acids. The germline CDR1 and CDR2 sequences are MNHNY and SVGAGI (reference sequence). V was pared by 0 bases and J by 0 bases, with 14 bases of the junction left unmatched. The CDR3: CASSYSTTWGQGSYSNQPQHF. For the CDR3, the DNA is TGTGCCAGCAGTTACTCGACGACCTGGGGACAGGGGTCGTATAGCAATCAGCCCCAGCATTTT.

The rearrangement uses TRBV29-1 and TRBJ1-5, with 10 bases matching TRBD1. V lost 6 bases to trimming and J lost 3 bases; unmatched junction nucleotides: 5. The CDR3 runs to 14 residues. Germline V gene lookup returns CDR1 SQVTM and CDR2 ANQGSEA. The CDR3 region has the DNA TGCAGCGTCTCCGGGACAGGGGACAATCAGCCCCAGCATTTT. Protein sequence: CSVSGTGDNQPQHF.

This clonotype was counted a few times. V is TRBV6-2 or TRBV6-3 and J is TRBJ2-5, with 12 bases fitting TRBD2. The CDR3 length is 15 residues. The V gene's germline CDR1 is MNHEY and CDR2 SVGEGT. V was clipped by 0 bases and J by 5 bases; unmatched bases: 1. For the CDR3, the DNA is TGTGCCAGCAGTTACTCGACTAGCGGGAGCGAGACCCAGTACTTC. Translation gives CASSYSTSGSETQYF.

V and J are TRBV15 and TRBJ1-1; unclear D gene. Germline CDR1 and CDR2: LNHNV and YYDKDF (reference sequence). Between the trimmed V and J ends, which lost 2 bases and 3 bases, there was a span of 10 bases. The CDR3 has 14 amino acids. CDR3 sequence: CATSRWNGDTEAFF. The CDR3, as DNA: TGTGCCACCAGCAGATGGAATGGAGACACTGAAGCTTTCTTT. Based on the CDR3 plus reference TRBV15 and TRBJ1-1, the full variable domain is DAMVIQNPRYQVTQFGKPVTLSCSQTLNHNVMYWYQQKSSQAPKLLFHYYDKDFNNEADTPDNFQSRRPNTSFCFLDIRSPGLGDTAMYLCATSRWNGDTEAFFGQGTRLTVV.

The chain carries TRBV7-6 and TRBJ2-2; 7 bases match TRBD1. This CDR3 contains 15 residues. J was trimmed by 0 bases and V by 5 bases; bases with no gene match: 3. CDR1 and CDR2 from the germline V gene are SGHVS and FNYEAQ. In nucleotides, the CDR3 is TGTGCCAGCAGCACGACAGGGTCGAACACCGGGGAGCTGTTTTTT. It is translated as CASSTTGSNTGELFF.

This clonotype showed up just once. The chain carries TRBV7-4 and TRBJ1-2; 12 nucleotides line up with TRBD1. V shed 1 base, J shed 8 bases, and the junction held 8 bases outside the gene matches. This CDR3 is 16 amino acids long. The germline CDR1 and CDR2 sequences are SGHVT and SQSDAQ. CDR3 amino acids: CASSLGDRGRREGYTF. The DNA for the CDR3 is TGTGCCAGCAGCTTAGGGGACAGGGGGCGCCGCGAAGGCTACACCTTC.

The chain joins TRBV6-2 or TRBV6-3 to TRBJ1-2; the D gene is possibly TRBD1 (5 bases). The V end was cut by 6 bases, the J end by 4 bases, with 12 bases between. CDR1 is MNHEY and CDR2 is SVGEGT in the germline V gene. The CDR3 consists of 13 residues. CDR3 sequence reads: CASSPGRGYGYTF. The CDR3, as DNA: TGTGCCAGCAGCCCCGGGAGGGGCTATGGCTACACCTTC.

The V call is TRBV4-2, the J call TRBJ2-1; TRBD2 matches at 12 bases. CDR1 is LGHNA, CDR2 YNFKEQ, per germline. The CDR3 length is 16 residues. V shed 4 bases and J 3 bases; nucleotides not matched to a gene: 4. The CDR3 loop is CASSRGLAGLYNEQFF. The DNA for the CDR3 is TGTGCCAGCAGCCGCGGACTAGCGGGGCTCTACAATGAGCAGTTCTTC.

This chain joins TRBV10-3 and TRBJ2-7; tentatively, D is TRBD1 (6 bases). This CDR3 has 15 amino acids. V lost 6 bases, J lost 2 bases, and 17 bases lay in between. Per germline, CDR1 ENHRY and CDR2 SYGVKD. Written as DNA, the CDR3 is TGTGCCATCAGCACCGGGACAACGAGTCCCTACGAGCAGTACTTC. Its protein product is CAISTGTTSPYEQYF.

This clonotype came up a few times. The chain has TRBV11-2 and TRBJ2-7; D is possibly TRBD2 (6 bases). Germline V gene data show CDR1 as SGHAT and CDR2 as FQNNGV. With 5 bases removed from V and 6 bases from J, the gap between germline ends came to 11 bases. The CDR3 sequence is 12 residues long. The CDR3 spells CASSPARGEQYF. The CDR3 DNA follows: TGTGCCAGCAGCCCGGCGCGGGGCGAGCAGTACTTC.

The rearrangement uses TRBV13 and TRBJ2-7, with 7 bases identical to TRBD1. Germline trimming cut 1 base from V and 10 bases from J; bases unmatched to any gene: 7. CDR3 length: 13 residues. The germline V gene encodes CDR1 PRHDT and CDR2 FYEKMQ (reference sequence). CDR3: CASSLVNRGIQYV. The DNA of the CDR3 is TGTGCCAGCAGCTTAGTGAACAGGGGTATTCAGTACGTC.

This rearrangement joins TRBV4-1 to TRBJ2-1; 10 positions agree with TRBD2. The CDR3 runs 16 residues. Germline values: CDR1 MGHRA, CDR2 YSYEKL. After removal of 1 base from V and 7 bases from J, the junction contained 7 bases not matched to a gene. The CDR3 nucleotides are TGCGCCAGCAGCCAAGTTTTGCTAGCGGGAGTTAATGAGCAGTTCTTC. Its protein product is CASSQVLLAGVNEQFF.

The gene calls are TRBV7-8 and TRBJ1-1; no clear D gene. Germline CDR1 SGHVS, CDR2 FQNEAQ. This CDR3 contains 18 residues. V dropped 4 bases and J dropped 0 bases, with 21 bases sitting between them. The CDR3, as DNA: TGTGCCAGCAGCTCCGTTTCAGTCCACCCCCCCGTGAACACTGAAGCTTTCTTT. This encodes CASSSVSVHPPVNTEAFF.

This clonotype has more than one count but fewer than ten. The V call is TRBV2, the J call TRBJ1-1; perhaps TRBD1 as D (6 bases). With 6 bases removed from V and 7 bases from J, the gap between germline ends came to 12 bases. The CDR3 runs 12 residues. Germline assignment: CDR1 SNHLY and CDR2 FYNNEI. For the CDR3, the DNA is TGTGCCAGCAGGGGACAAGCCTTTGAAGCTTTCTTT. Its protein is CASRGQAFEAFF.

This chain connects TRBV6-5 to TRBJ1-1, with 7 positions matching TRBD1. Germline CDR1 MNHEY, CDR2 SVGAGI. V was pared by 2 bases and J by 3 bases, with 3 bases of the junction left unmatched. This CDR3 spans 14 amino acids. The CDR3 sequence: CASSYHGQDTEAFF. CDR3 DNA: TGTGCCAGCAGTTACCATGGACAGGACACTGAAGCTTTCTTT.

This clonotype showed up many times. V gene TRBV19 combines with J gene TRBJ2-3; a possible D gene is TRBD1 (5 bases). Trimming left V 4 bases short and J 1 base short, with 9 bases between. The CDR3 has 14 residues. Germline lookup yields CDR1 LNHDA and CDR2 SQIVND (reference sequence). CDR3 amino acids: CASSSTQGTDTQYF. The CDR3 DNA reads as TGTGCCAGTAGTAGCACACAGGGCACAGATACGCAGTATTTT.

The chain uses TRBV6-2 or TRBV6-3 and TRBJ2-1; 8 nucleotides match TRBD2. The CDR3 has 18 residues. In germline, CDR1 is MNHEY, CDR2 SVGEGT. With V trimmed by 5 bases and J by 4 bases, 16 bases remained unmatched. The CDR3 region has the DNA TGTGCCAGCAGTGAGAGGACACAAAGCGGGAGCCCATACAATGAGCAGTTCTTC. Its protein product is CASSERTQSGSPYNEQFF.

This chain connects TRBV6-2 or TRBV6-3 to TRBJ2-1; D remains unclear. The V and J ends lost 4 bases and 7 bases respectively, with 8 bases between them. Germline V gives CDR1 MNHEY, CDR2 SVGEGT. The CDR3 length is 12 residues. This CDR3 reads CASSFLTNEQFF. CDR3 DNA: TGTGCCAGCAGTTTCCTCACTAATGAGCAGTTCTTC.

This clonotype occurred many times. J is TRBJ2-7 and V is TRBV6-2 or TRBV6-3; D is perhaps TRBD1 or TRBD2 (6 bases each). Germline V gene lookup returns CDR1 MNHEY and CDR2 SVGEGT. CDR3 length equals 15 residues. The germline V and J ends were trimmed by 0 bases and 1 base, with 10 bases remaining between them. This CDR3 is CASSYSGGASYEQYF. In nucleotides, the CDR3 is TGTGCCAGCAGTTACTCGGGGGGCGCGTCCTACGAGCAGTACTTC.